The T cell receptor (beta chain) described here comes from a study of CD4 T cells in relation to SARS-CoV-2 and coronaviruses. Before the COVID-19 pandemic, during about 2010-2018, CD4+ T cells were taken from unexposed donors. The cells were cultured for approximately ten days before CD4+ T cells were isolated. Testing used SARS-CoV-2 S/N and four cold-coronavirus spikes on unexposed-donor CD4+ T cells, cells permitting. Sequencing used immunoSEQ multiplex PCR; TCRdb keeps in-frame clones, though not all of them. Of under 20,000 clones in the sample, 78% were seen once. The CDR3 is made up of 21 amino acids. Germline V gene data show CDR1 as MGHRA and CDR2 as YSYEKL. V was cut by 2 bases and J by 0 bases, with 23 bases left in between. A note on this clone: Its antigen is as yet unknown.

The sequence came from a human donor in good health. The source material was CD4+ T cells from PBMCs, cultured in vitro. This chain links TRBV4-1 with TRBJ2-6, with a weak D call TRBD2 (6 bases). The CDR3, as DNA: TGCGCCAGCAGCCAACCCAGAGTTGGGGGGTCCTCTAACTCTGGGGCCAACGTCCTGACTTTC. This codes for CASSQPRVGGSSNSGANVLTF.